This T cell receptor (beta chain) was retrieved from a study of cytomegalovirus exposure and HLA in healthy donors. Amplification used 60 Vbeta primers and 13 Jbeta primers. Some clones are missing from TCRdb's copy, which holds only in-frame ones; the method was immunoSEQ multiplex PCR. The top ten hold around 2.1% of the sample, which has around 280,000 clones, around 90% seen once. Points from the study as a whole: Common viral pathogens were later found to be apparently linked to several of the most significant clusters.

Trimming at V came to 6 bases and at J to 6 bases, leaving 10 bases not matched to a gene. The CDR3 consists of 14 residues. In germline, CDR1 is MNHEY, CDR2 SVGAGI. In regard to this clone: What it binds is unknown.

Sequences were obtained from PBMCs. The chain combines TRBV6-5 with TRBJ2-7; TRBD1 agrees at 8 bases. The receptor comes from a woman between 18 and 30 years old in good health and CMV-seronegative. The CDR3: CASSKDRATFEQYF. CDR3 nucleotides: TGTGCCAGCAGCAAGGACAGGGCGACTTTCGAGCAGTACTTC.